Following are 22 T cell receptor beta chains from one sample sequenced in a study of CD8 T cells in ankylosing spondylitis. The study, taken as a whole, reports: Ankylosing spondylitis blood appeared to be characterized by a TCR beta motif of about 8 highly homologous variants.

The antigens for these receptors are not known. TCRdb re-called the 5' RACE reads through MiXCR, storing one row per CDR3 protein. The data show hundreds of thousands of distinct CDR3 sequences, approximately 12% seen once. The sample comprised blood, either unsorted or a sorted T cell fraction (not recorded which). Source of these receptors: a male donor with ankylosing spondylitis.

This clonotype appeared many times. The chain recombines TRBV6-1 with TRBJ1-2; D is perhaps TRBD1 (6 bases). Trimming took 5 bases from V and 2 from J, leaving 15 bases between them. The CDR3 runs to 15 residues. Looked up from germline, CDR1 is MNHNS and CDR2 is SASEGT. The DNA of the CDR3 is TGTGCCAGCAGTCAGGGAGGACAGTACAACTATGGCTACACCTTC. Protein product: CASSQGGQYNYGYTF.

This clonotype came up a few times. The V call is TRBV6-5, the J call TRBJ1-1; possibly TRBD1 for D (5 bases). CDR1 is MNHEY and CDR2 is SVGAGI in the germline V gene. The CDR3 contains 14 residues. V was trimmed by 4 bases and J by 6 bases, leaving 15 bases between them. Here the CDR3 reads CASSSPGVRAEAFF. The CDR3 coding sequence is TGTGCCAGCAGTTCGCCGGGGGTAAGGGCTGAAGCTTTCTTT.

This clonotype was detected only a few times. This chain connects TRBV20-1 to TRBJ1-2; possible D gene TRBD1, 5 bases. Per germline, CDR1 DFQATT and CDR2 SNEGSKA (reference sequence). This CDR3 has 14 residues. V lost 3 bases and J lost 5, with 16 bases in between. The CDR3 DNA sequence: TGCAGTGCTAGCACCCAGGGAAAGAGTTATGGCTACACCTTC. Translation: CSASTQGKSYGYTF.

The chain couples TRBV12-5 to TRBJ1-1, with 10 bases matching TRBD1. After removal of 5 bases from V and 8 bases from J, the junction contained 11 bases not matched to a gene. The V gene's germline CDR1 is LGHNT and CDR2 FRNRAP. The CDR3 contains 15 residues. CDR3 in amino acids: CASGPTGTGETEAFF. In nucleotides, the CDR3 is TGTGCTAGTGGTCCGACCGGGACAGGGGAAACCGAAGCTTTCTTT.

This clonotype was seen repeatedly, ten times or more. V and J are TRBV5-6 and TRBJ2-1, with D hard to call. This CDR3 is 15 amino acids long. Germline CDR1 is SGHDT and CDR2 is YYEEEE. The germline V and J ends were trimmed by 3 bases and 1 base, with 11 bases remaining between them. CDR3 sequence reads: CASSSGPTSYNEQFF. As DNA, the CDR3 is TGTGCCAGCAGCTCAGGACCGACGTCCTACAATGAGCAGTTCTTC.

V usage is TRBV10-3 and J usage is TRBJ2-7; the D is unclear. Germline assignment: CDR1 ENHRY and CDR2 SYGVKD. The CDR3 covers 18 residues. V shed 0 bases and J shed 4 bases, with 22 bases lying between them. The CDR3: CAISESTLKDGVGYEQYF. CDR3 bases: TGTGCCATCAGTGAGTCGACTCTTAAGGATGGTGTCGGTTACGAGCAGTACTTC.

This clonotype has a handful of counts. The V gene is TRBV12-3 or TRBV12-4, the J gene TRBJ2-3; D is unclear. The CDR3 runs 13 residues. Trimming pared 3 bases from V and 7 bases from J, leaving 11 bases between. CDR3 sequence reads: CASSFTEANTQYF. DNA of the CDR3: TGTGCCAGCAGTTTTACAGAAGCAAATACGCAGTATTTT.

This clonotype turned up a few times. This sequence joins TRBV6-2 or TRBV6-3 and TRBJ1-1; TRBD1 aligns across 10 bases. V dropped 2 bases and J dropped 0; count of bases not matched to a gene: 3. CDR3 length: 16 residues. Germline CDR1 and CDR2: MNHEY and SVGEGT. The CDR3 is CASSYGGQGMNTEAFF. CDR3 DNA sequence: TGTGCCAGCAGTTACGGGGGACAGGGGATGAACACTGAAGCTTTCTTT.

This clonotype occurred a few times. V gene TRBV20-1 combines with J gene TRBJ1-5; D is ambiguous. The V and J ends lost 0 bases and 0 bases respectively, with 18 bases between them. Germline CDR1 and CDR2: DFQATT and SNEGSKA (reference sequence). CDR3 length: 18 residues. CDR3 in DNA: TGCAGTGCTAGAGAACAAGTGGTAGGTTATTATAGCAATCAGCCCCAGCATTTT. Its translation: CSAREQVVGYYSNQPQHF.

This clonotype was counted ten times or more. The chain combines TRBV20-1 with TRBJ2-3; D ambiguous. The germline V and J ends were trimmed by 3 bases and 2 bases, with 9 bases remaining between them. Looked up from germline, CDR1 is DFQATT and CDR2 is SNEGSKA (reference sequence). This CDR3 region has 13 residues. The CDR3 nucleotides are TGCAGTGCTAGGGGTGGCCCCACAGATACGCAGTATTTT. Translating it yields CSARGGPTDTQYF.

This clonotype was observed a handful of times. The chain uses TRBV5-1 and TRBJ2-1, with TRBD2 as a possible D gene (5 bases). Germline V gene data show CDR1 as SGHRS and CDR2 as YFSETQ. The CDR3 totals 14 residues. V was shortened by 0 bases and J by 4 bases, with 8 bases between the two germline ends. The CDR3 reads CASSLGDYYNEQFF. CDR3 coding DNA: TGCGCCAGCAGCTTGGGTGACTATTACAATGAGCAGTTCTTC. The full variable domain, with the rest looked up from reference TRBV5-1 and TRBJ2-1, is KAGVTQTPRYLIKTRGQQVTLSCSPISGHRSVSWYQQTPGQGLQFLFEYFSETQRNKGNFPGRFSGRQFSNSRSEMNVSTLELGDSALYLCASSLGDYYNEQFFGPGTRLTVL.

This clonotype has more than one count but fewer than ten. The chain employs TRBV7-2 and TRBJ1-3; D unresolved. The germline gives CDR1 SGHTA, CDR2 FQGNSA. The CDR3 loop spans 15 amino acids. With 3 bases removed from V and 0 bases from J, the gap between germline ends came to 9 bases. The CDR3 region has the DNA TGTGCCAGCAGCTTTACCGTCTACTCTGGAAACACCATATATTTT. It is translated as CASSFTVYSGNTIYF.

This clonotype has a handful of counts. The chain is built from TRBV12-3 or TRBV12-4 and TRBJ2-5; D uncertain. The ends were cut back, 6 bases at V and 0 bases at J, with 14 bases in the middle. This CDR3 region has 15 residues. CDR3: CASRPRPAYQETQYF. CDR3 in DNA: TGTGCCAGCAGACCTCGCCCGGCGTACCAAGAGACCCAGTACTTC.

The chain employs TRBV18 and TRBJ2-7, with a weak D call TRBD1 (5 bases). Trimming pared 3 bases from V and 3 bases from J, leaving 9 bases between. CDR3 length: 13 residues. Germline V gene sequence: CDR1 KGHSH, CDR2 LQKENI. CDR3 DNA sequence: TGTGCCAGCTCACCCCCAGGGATCTACGAGCAGTACTTC. It is translated as CASSPPGIYEQYF.

Comments on this clonotype: The germline gene is not matched at one end of the junction; a read error may be the cause. V is TRBV15 and J is TRBJ2-7, with TRBD1 matching 7 bases. This CDR3 is 13 amino acids long. The germline CDR1 and CDR2 sequences are LNHNV and YYDKDF (reference sequence). This CDR3 reads CATSRVSGDSQNF. For the CDR3, the DNA is TGTGCCACCAGCAGAGTGAGTGGGGACAGCCAGAACTTC. Filled out from reference TRBV15 and TRBJ2-7, the complete variable domain reads DAMVIQNPRYQVTQFGKPVTLSCSQTLNHNVMYWYQQKSSQAPKLLFHYYDKDFNNEADTPDNFQSRRPNTSFCFLDIRSPGLGDTAMYLCATSRVSGDSQNFGPGTRLTVT.

This clonotype was found many times. The chain couples TRBV10-3 to TRBJ2-2; unclear D gene. The CDR3 covers 14 residues. Germline CDR1 reads ENHRY; CDR2 reads SYGVKD. V lost 3 bases to trimming and J lost 1 base, with 6 bases between them. The CDR3, as DNA: TGTGCCATCAGTGAAGGAGTGAACACCGGGGAGCTGTTTTTT. Translation: CAISEGVNTGELFF.

The genes are TRBV24-1 and TRBJ2-1; TRBD1 matches 11 bases. The germline gives CDR1 KGHDR, CDR2 SFDVKD. The ends lost 10 bases at V and 4 bases at J; junction bases unmatched: 14. There are 17 residues in the CDR3. The CDR3: CATGTGGMVGYYNEQFF. The DNA for the CDR3 is TGTGCCACGGGGACAGGGGGAATGGTTGGCTATTACAATGAGCAGTTCTTC.

The sample holds many counts of this clonotype. The chain recombines TRBV27 with TRBJ2-1; D unclear. From germline, CDR1 is MNHEY and CDR2 SMNVEV (reference sequence). V was pared by 3 bases and J by 4 bases, with 7 bases between. This CDR3 spans 13 amino acids. The CDR3 is CASSLNRYNEQFF. Written as DNA, the CDR3 is TGTGCCAGCAGTTTGAACAGATACAATGAGCAGTTCTTC.

The DNA for the CDR3 is TGTGCCAGCAGCTTAACAACTAGTACCGCAGATACGCAGTATTTT. Its translation is CASSLTTSTADTQYF. J is TRBJ2-3 and V is TRBV7-2; maybe TRBD2 (5 bases). Trimming removed 2 bases from V and 4 bases from J, with 13 bases in between. This CDR3 comprises 15 residues. The germline gives CDR1 SGHTA, CDR2 FQGNSA.

The sample holds a few counts of this clonotype. V is TRBV29-1 and J is TRBJ2-7; 7 bases line up with TRBD1. This CDR3 region has 14 residues. V gave up 6 bases and J gave up 0 bases; unmatched junction bases: 8. Germline values: CDR1 SQVTM, CDR2 ANQGSEA. CDR3 bases: TGCAGCGTCCTCCGGGACAGAGACTCCTACGAGCAGTACTTC. Protein sequence: CSVLRDRDSYEQYF.

CDR3 DNA: TGCGCCAGCAACCTTGGCGGGGAAGAGACCCAGTACTTC. Its protein is CASNLGGEETQYF. The chain carries TRBV5-1 and TRBJ2-5; D might be TRBD2 (6 bases). The germline V gene has CDR1 SGHRS and CDR2 YFSETQ. This CDR3 is built from 13 residues. Trimming cost V 6 bases and J 3 bases, with 12 bases left between them.

This clonotype was found a few times. The chain carries TRBV6-1 and TRBJ2-2; no firm D call. V lost 7 bases and J 2 bases, leaving 8 bases between the germline ends. From germline, CDR1 is MNHNS and CDR2 SASEGT. The CDR3 is 13 residues long. CDR3 DNA sequence: TGTGCCAGCACCTCACCCAACACCGGGGAGCTGTTTTTT. This encodes CASTSPNTGELFF.